Below, 11 T cell receptor beta chains from the same sample are listed, as sequenced in a study of shared clonotypes between healthy human individuals. It was CD45RO-negative cells, positively selected for CCR7, that made up naive CD8 cells, with terminally differentiated effector memory CD45RA+ cells excluded. TCRdb's table, derived via immunoSEQ multiplex PCR, lists solely in-frame clones and lacks some. The top ten clones hold about 24% of a sample with some 740,000 clones, 80% to 95% of them seen once. The material sequenced was naive CD8+ T cells sorted from blood. The receptors shown here come from a man aged 30-40 years in good health.

This sequence joins TRBV15 and TRBJ2-7, with D tentatively TRBD1 (5 bases). The CDR3 runs to 15 residues. From germline, CDR1 is LNHNV and CDR2 YYDKDF (reference sequence). V gave up 0 bases and J gave up 4 bases, with 13 bases separating them. CDR3 DNA sequence: TGTGCCACCAGCAGAGATCTAGGGGTCGGGTACGAGCAGTACTTC. Its translation is CATSRDLGVGYEQYF.

The chain carries TRBV19 and TRBJ2-3; D not resolved. Germline CDR1 and CDR2: LNHDA and SQIVND (reference sequence). The CDR3 loop spans 12 amino acids. Trimming shortened V by 8 bases and J by 6 bases, and 12 bases separated the two germline ends. The CDR3: CASGTLGDTQYF. The CDR3 coding sequence is TGTGCCAGTGGCACGCTGGGGGATACGCAGTATTTT.

With respect to this clone: An end of the junction differs from the germline gene, which may be a read error. This chain connects TRBV10-3 to TRBJ2-1; TRBD1 or TRBD2 may be the D gene (5 bases each). CDR3 size: 15 residues. Germline V gives CDR1 ENHRY, CDR2 SYGVKD. The CDR3: CAISDYGTSNNEQFF. DNA of the CDR3: TGTGCCATCAGTGATTACGGGACCTCCAACAATGAGCAGTTCTTC.

This clone appeared once. This chain links TRBV6-5 with TRBJ1-1; the D gene is possibly TRBD1 (5 bases). Germline CDR1 and CDR2: MNHEY and SVGAGI. Trimming shortened V by 3 bases and J by 5 bases, and 10 bases separated the two germline ends. The CDR3 has 13 residues. The CDR3, as DNA: TGTGCCAGCAGTTATAGGTCAGGGACTGAAGCTTTCTTT. Encoded protein: CASSYRSGTEAFF.

The rearrangement links TRBV27 to TRBJ2-3; 8 positions match TRBD1. This CDR3 has 15 amino acids. With V trimmed by 6 bases and J by 3 bases, 8 bases remained unmatched. Germline CDR1 is MNHEY and CDR2 is SMNVEV (reference sequence). In nucleotides, the CDR3 is TGTGCCAGCAGCATAAGAGGACAGGGAACAGATACGCAGTATTTT. It is translated as CASSIRGQGTDTQYF.

This chain uses TRBV6-1 with TRBJ2-7; D perhaps matches TRBD1 (5 bases). There are 13 residues in the CDR3. V lost 11 bases and J 2 bases, leaving 16 bases between the germline ends. The germline V gene encodes CDR1 MNHNS and CDR2 SASEGT. CDR3 amino acids: CASRGTHTYEQYF. The CDR3 nucleotides are TGTGCCTCTAGGGGAACCCATACCTACGAGCAGTACTTC.

The chain couples TRBV6-5 to TRBJ1-2, with 12 bases matching TRBD1. The J segment lost 8 bases and the V segment lost 7 bases, leaving 11 bases of the junction unmatched. The CDR3 loop spans 15 amino acids. CDR1 and CDR2 (germline): MNHEY, SVGAGI. The CDR3 region is CASMSRDRGRGGYTF. As DNA, the CDR3 is TGTGCCAGCATGAGCCGGGACAGGGGGCGCGGAGGCTACACCTTC.

The rearrangement uses TRBV2 and TRBJ1-1; D not resolved. This CDR3 has 14 amino acids. Germline V lookup: CDR1 SNHLY, CDR2 FYNNEI. Trimming removed 4 bases from V and 0 bases from J, with 9 bases in between. The CDR3 loop is CASSVSRLNTEAFF. In DNA form, the CDR3 reads TGTGCCAGCAGTGTCTCTAGACTGAACACTGAAGCTTTCTTT.

The chain joins TRBV5-4 to TRBJ2-1; 8 bases fit TRBD2. CDR3 size: 16 residues. The V segment lost 0 bases and the J segment 4 bases; nucleotides outside the gene matches: 6. CDR1 and CDR2 from the germline V gene are SGHNT and YYREEE (reference sequence). The CDR3 DNA sequence: TGTGCCAGCAGCTTGGGATACGGGAGGGGTTACAATGAGCAGTTCTTC. It encodes CASSLGYGRGYNEQFF.

The chain links TRBV7-6 to TRBJ2-7, with a possible D match to TRBD1 (5 bases). From germline, CDR1 is SGHVS and CDR2 FNYEAQ. The CDR3 consists of 17 residues. Trimming took off 1 base at V and 2 bases at J, with 18 bases between the two ends. The CDR3 loop is CASSLELTGTLPYEQYF. As DNA, the CDR3 is TGTGCCAGCAGCTTAGAACTAACAGGCACACTTCCCTACGAGCAGTACTTC. Full variable domain (outside the CDR3, taken from reference TRBV7-6 and TRBJ2-7): GAGVSQSPRYKVTKRGQDVALRCDPISGHVSLYWYRQALGQGPEFLTYFNYEAQQDKSGLPNDRFSAERPEGSISTLTIQRTEQRDSAMYRCASSLELTGTLPYEQYFGPGTRLTVT.

This clone showed up just once. CDR3 residues: CASSLLGRISDEQYF. The CDR3 nucleotides are TGCGCCAGCAGCCTGCTAGGGAGGATTTCGGACGAGCAGTACTTC. The chain couples TRBV4-1 to TRBJ2-7, with a possible D match to TRBD2 (6 bases). Germline lookup yields CDR1 MGHRA and CDR2 YSYEKL. Trimming took off 4 bases at V and 5 bases at J, with 18 bases between the two ends. This CDR3 is 15 amino acids long.